Sequencing of this TCR beta chain was carried out in a study of blood T cell repertoires in COVID-19. This clone has a handful of counts. The trim removed 4 bases at V and 4 bases at J, leaving 5 bases unmatched. The germline gives CDR1 LGHDT, CDR2 YNNKEL (reference sequence). The CDR3 consists of 15 residues. Clones were read by immunoSEQ multiplex PCR, and TCRdb kept only the in-frame ones, dropping some. The sample yields 300,000 to 350,000 clones, less than 90% seen once. Sequencing input: PBMCs or T cells enriched from blood (not recorded which). The clonotype was recovered from a woman aged 25-40 years who had recovered from COVID-19. The rearrangement joins TRBV3-1 (or the pseudogene TRBV3-2) to TRBJ1-3; 9 bases agree with TRBD1. The CDR3 DNA reads as TGTGCCAGCAGCCGAGACAGGGGGTCGGGAAACACCATATATTTT. Protein: CASSRDRGSGNTIYF.